The rows below give T cell receptor beta chains drawn from one sample of a study of beta chain features in type 1 diabetes. TCRdb keeps only in-frame clones here, not all; method: immunoSEQ multiplex PCR. Found here are about 350,000 clones, about 20% of them singletons; the top ten hold roughly 0.045%. Sequencing was carried out using naive CD4+ T cells from blood. All receptors come from a woman aged 18-29 years in good health. Each CDR3 is given with its conserved first and last residue. D genes are given only for firm matches. The listing skips clone size in some rows; elsewhere it reads once, few, many or a size class.

abundance: -
v_gene: TRBV7-6
j_gene: TRBJ2-1
d_gene: TRBD2
CDR3aa: CASSFASGGSSYNEQFF
CDR3nt: TGTGCCAGCAGCTTCGCTAGCGGGGGTAGCTCCTACAATGAGCAGTTCTTC

abundance: few
v_gene: TRBV29-1
j_gene: TRBJ2-3
d_gene: TRBD1
CDR3aa: CSARPGLTGSATDTQYF
CDR3nt: TGCAGCGCCCGCCCGGGTTTGACAGGGAGCGCCACAGATACGCAGTATTTT

abundance: -
v_gene: TRBV11-3
j_gene: TRBJ2-1
d_gene: -
CDR3aa: CASSPGGAVNEQFF
CDR3nt: TGTGCCAGCAGCCCAGGAGGAGCGGTCAATGAGCAGTTCTTC

abundance: few
v_gene: TRBV19
j_gene: TRBJ1-5
d_gene: -
CDR3aa: CATVGGGDWSNQPQHF
CDR3nt: TGTGCCACAGTTGGTGGAGGGGATTGGAGCAATCAGCCCCAGCATTTT

abundance: -
v_gene: TRBV18
j_gene: TRBJ1-1
d_gene: -
CDR3aa: CASSPRRDSVNTEAFF
CDR3nt: TGTGCCAGCTCACCAAGGCGGGACTCCGTGAACACTGAAGCTTTCTTT

abundance: few
v_gene: TRBV30
j_gene: TRBJ1-2
d_gene: TRBD1
CDR3aa: CASNRDRVYGYTF
CDR3nt: TGTGCCTCTAACCGGGACAGGGTTTATGGCTACACCTTC

abundance: -
v_gene: TRBV7-2
j_gene: TRBJ2-3
d_gene: -
CDR3aa: CASSSRGSDTQYF
CDR3nt: TGTGCCAGCAGCTCCCGCGGTTCAGATACGCAGTATTTT

abundance: -
v_gene: TRBV11-1
j_gene: TRBJ2-6
d_gene: -
CDR3aa: CASTLFPGFSGANVLTF
CDR3nt: TGTGCCAGCACTCTTTTTCCGGGTTTCTCTGGGGCCAACGTCCTGACTTTC

abundance: -
v_gene: TRBV11-2
j_gene: TRBJ1-2
d_gene: TRBD1
CDR3aa: CASSGQGYHYGYTF
CDR3nt: TGTGCCAGCAGCGGACAGGGTTACCACTATGGCTACACCTTC

abundance: -
v_gene: TRBV18
j_gene: TRBJ2-5
d_gene: -
CDR3aa: CASSPSREKTQYF
CDR3nt: TGTGCCAGCTCACCAAGCAGGGAAAAGACCCAGTACTTC

abundance: -
v_gene: TRBV9
j_gene: TRBJ2-5
d_gene: TRBD2
CDR3aa: CASSKGLAVETQYF
CDR3nt: TGTGCCAGCAGCAAGGGACTAGCGGTGGAGACCCAGTACTTC

abundance: -
v_gene: TRBV5-1
j_gene: TRBJ2-7
d_gene: -
CDR3aa: CASSLSGTLSYEQYF
CDR3nt: TGCGCCAGCAGCTTGTCAGGGACTCTCTCCTACGAGCAGTACTTC

abundance: few
v_gene: TRBV5-4
j_gene: TRBJ2-5
d_gene: -
CDR3aa: CASSQGGVGETQYF
CDR3nt: TGTGCCAGCAGCCAGGGGGGAGTGGGAGAGACCCAGTACTTC

abundance: -
v_gene: TRBV25-1
j_gene: TRBJ2-7
d_gene: TRBD1
CDR3aa: CASSESDRPELGQYF
CDR3nt: TGTGCCAGCAGTGAATCGGACAGGCCAGAGTTGGGGCAGTACTTC

abundance: -
v_gene: TRBV9
j_gene: TRBJ2-7
d_gene: TRBD2
CDR3aa: CASSVGPASGREQYF
CDR3nt: TGTGCCAGCAGCGTAGGCCCAGCAAGCGGGAGGGAGCAGTACTTC

abundance: few
v_gene: TRBV30
j_gene: TRBJ1-4
d_gene: -
CDR3aa: CAWSVSGMPNEKLFF
CDR3nt: TGTGCCTGGAGTGTATCGGGGATGCCTAATGAAAAACTGTTTTTT

abundance: few
v_gene: TRBV29-1
j_gene: TRBJ1-2
d_gene: TRBD1
CDR3aa: CSAGTGGGYTF
CDR3nt: TGCAGCGCCGGGACAGGGGGAGGCTACACCTTC

abundance: -
v_gene: TRBV19
j_gene: TRBJ2-7
d_gene: -
CDR3aa: CASSGDQGDEQYF
CDR3nt: TGTGCCAGTTCAGGGGATCAGGGCGACGAGCAGTACTTC

abundance: -
v_gene: TRBV30
j_gene: TRBJ1-5
d_gene: TRBD1
CDR3aa: CAWSVPAGGQPQHF
CDR3nt: TGTGCCTGGAGTGTTCCGGCAGGGGGGCAGCCCCAGCATTTT

abundance: few
v_gene: TRBV19
j_gene: TRBJ1-4
d_gene: -
CDR3aa: CASSKQGATNEKLFF
CDR3nt: TGTGCCAGTAGCAAACAGGGTGCCACTAATGAAAAACTGTTTTTT

abundance: -
v_gene: TRBV19
j_gene: TRBJ2-3
d_gene: TRBD2
CDR3aa: CASSRTSGRGDTQYF
CDR3nt: TGTGCCAGTAGCCGGACTAGCGGGAGAGGAGATACGCAGTATTTT

abundance: -
v_gene: TRBV2
j_gene: TRBJ2-6
d_gene: TRBD1
CDR3aa: CASNPGQGVGANVLTF
CDR3nt: TGTGCCAGCAATCCGGGACAGGGGGTTGGGGCCAACGTCCTGACTTTC